The subject of this entry is one T cell receptor beta chain. This clone was detected a few times. Its antigen is currently not known. Per-base qualities were not stored, and no clone one base away is much larger. One collaborating source in Seattle enrolled patients while the patients were actively infected and followed the patients over time throughout the course of disease. Collaborating institutions collected whole blood in K2EDTA tubes following their own protocols. Collaborator samples were shipped for TCRbeta analysis as frozen whole blood, isolated PBMCs, or DNA extracted from either sample type. TCRbeta CDR3 regions were amplified from genomic DNA by means of the immunoSEQ Assay, a bias-controlled multiplex PCR. The authors' analysis ran thus. The number of nucleated cells in each sample was estimated from the amplification of reference gene primers within the assay. To quantify the absolute abundance of each unique TCRbeta CDR3 rearrangement, sequence reads were collapsed and filtered. Productive Simpson clonality was computed per sample as the square root of Simpson's diversity index over productive rearrangements. TCRdb obtained this table from immuneACCESS and retained in-frame rearrangements with V and J assigned. These tables miss some clones; where compared with another copy, unresolved V genes account for less than half of the shortfall, and the remainder is unexplained. The DNA gave D and trimming, while V, J and clone size come from that table. This sample lists 300,000 to 350,000 clones; approximately 86% were detected once. The ten largest make up around 10% of the sample.

The record originates from a study of blood T cell repertoires in COVID-19 (dated by TCRdb to between 2020 and 2021). Regarding the complete study: Samples from collaborators originated in the United States, Italy and Spain and spanned both the acute and convalescent phases of COVID-19. The repertoires were released in a freely available public database meant as a resource for research on the immune response to SARS-CoV-2. The dataset comprised deeply sampled blood TCRbeta repertoires from subjects exposed to, actively infected with, or recovered from COVID-19. The prospective study material was composed of cDNA or gDNA derived from T cells, B-cell-depleted T cells, or PBMCs. The samples were drawn from two sources: the first 160 participants of the ongoing ImmuneRACE study, and 1,254 subjects contributed by 6 global collaborators. HLA class I and class II types, where available, came from metadata supplied by the sample provider rather than from assay-based typing. Sample metadata almost always included a de-identified subject ID, COVID-19 status, age in years and sex.

Paper-wide results and their limitations: The amount of clinical and demographic metadata varied by source and participant and was provided uncurated.

This receptor was taken from a man aged 25-40 years with COVID-19, enrolled during active disease. Sequenced sample: peripheral blood.

The CDR3 loop reads CASSQALGTGAQPQHF. The DNA sequence reads TGTGCCAGCAGCCAAGCGTTGGGTACAGGTGCTCAGCCCCAGCATTTT. The rearrangement combines TRBV3-1 (or the pseudogene TRBV3-2) with TRBJ1-5, with TRBD1 perhaps the D gene, on 5 matching bases. CDR1 and CDR2, per the germline V gene (reference sequence), are LGHDT and YNNKEL. V and J are truncated by 1 base and 6 bases respectively, leaving an intervening sequence of 16 bases. The CDR3 numbers 16 residues from cysteine through phenylalanine. Left in the record is the CDR3 DNA by itself, 48 bases read in frame from the first base.